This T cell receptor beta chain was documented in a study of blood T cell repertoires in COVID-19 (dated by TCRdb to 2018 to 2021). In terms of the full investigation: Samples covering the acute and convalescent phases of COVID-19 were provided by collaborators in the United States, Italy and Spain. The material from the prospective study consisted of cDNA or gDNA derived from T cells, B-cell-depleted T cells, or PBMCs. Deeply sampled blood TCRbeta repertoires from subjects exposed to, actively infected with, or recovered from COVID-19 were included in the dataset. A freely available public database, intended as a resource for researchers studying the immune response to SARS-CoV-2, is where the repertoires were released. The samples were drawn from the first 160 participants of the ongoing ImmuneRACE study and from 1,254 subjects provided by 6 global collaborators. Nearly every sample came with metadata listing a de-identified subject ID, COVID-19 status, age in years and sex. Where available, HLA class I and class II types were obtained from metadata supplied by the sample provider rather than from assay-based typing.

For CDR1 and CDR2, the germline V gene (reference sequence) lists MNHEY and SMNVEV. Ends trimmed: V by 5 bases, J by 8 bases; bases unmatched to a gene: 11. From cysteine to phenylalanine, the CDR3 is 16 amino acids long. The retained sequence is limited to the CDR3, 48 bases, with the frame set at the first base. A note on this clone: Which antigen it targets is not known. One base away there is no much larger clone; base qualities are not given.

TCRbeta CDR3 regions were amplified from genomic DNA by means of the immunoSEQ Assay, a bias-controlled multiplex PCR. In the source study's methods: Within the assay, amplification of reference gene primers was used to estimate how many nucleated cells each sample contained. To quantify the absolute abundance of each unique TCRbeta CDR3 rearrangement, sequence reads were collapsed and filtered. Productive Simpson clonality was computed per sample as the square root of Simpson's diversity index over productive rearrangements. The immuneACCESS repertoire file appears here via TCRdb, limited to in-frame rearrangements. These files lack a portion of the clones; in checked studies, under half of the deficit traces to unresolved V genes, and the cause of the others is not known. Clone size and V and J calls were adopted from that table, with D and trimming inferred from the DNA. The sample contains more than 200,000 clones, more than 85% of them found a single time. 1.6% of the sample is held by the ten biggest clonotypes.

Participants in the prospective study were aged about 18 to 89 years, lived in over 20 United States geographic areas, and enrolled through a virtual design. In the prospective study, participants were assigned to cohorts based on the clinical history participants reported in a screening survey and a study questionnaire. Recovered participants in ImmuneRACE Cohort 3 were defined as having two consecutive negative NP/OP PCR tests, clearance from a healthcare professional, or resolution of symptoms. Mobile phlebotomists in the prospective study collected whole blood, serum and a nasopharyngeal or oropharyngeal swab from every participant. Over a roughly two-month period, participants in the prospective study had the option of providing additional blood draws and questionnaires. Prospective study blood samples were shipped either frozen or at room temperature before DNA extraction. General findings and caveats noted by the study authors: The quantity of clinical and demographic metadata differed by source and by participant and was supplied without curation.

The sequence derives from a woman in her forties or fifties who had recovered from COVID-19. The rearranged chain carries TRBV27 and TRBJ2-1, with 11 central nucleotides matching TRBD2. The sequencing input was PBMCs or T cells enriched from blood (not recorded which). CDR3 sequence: CASSQLLAGGADEQFF. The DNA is TGTGCCAGCAGTCAACTCCTAGCGGGAGGTGCCGATGAGCAGTTCTTC.